These T cell receptor beta chains were read from a single sample in a study of naive and memory T cell subsets. TCRdb reanalysed the 5' RACE reads using MiXCR and keeps one entry per CDR3 protein. This sample has 50,000 or so distinct CDR3 sequences, with about 7.2% found just once. The source is a male donor in good health. CDR3s include the opening cysteine and the closing phenylalanine or tryptophan. The order of the fields is D gene, V gene, clone size, J gene, CDR3 DNA, CDR3 protein. D genes are given only for firm matches. Rows give clone size only sometimes, using once, few, many, or a class for an expanded clone.

d_gene: TRBD1
v_gene: TRBV6-4
abundance: many
j_gene: TRBJ1-2
CDR3nt: TGTGCCAGCAGTGACTCACAGGGGTCTGGCTACACCTTC
CDR3aa: CASSDSQGSGYTF

d_gene: NA
v_gene: TRBV15
abundance: few
j_gene: TRBJ2-7
CDR3nt: TGTGCCACAAGAGACAGGATTAGCTCCTACGAGCAGTACTTC
CDR3aa: CATRDRISSYEQYF

d_gene: TRBD2
v_gene: TRBV19
abundance: NA
j_gene: TRBJ2-3
CDR3nt: TGTGCCACCGGACTAGCGGGGAATAGGGCAGATACGCAGTATTTT
CDR3aa: CATGLAGNRADTQYF

d_gene: TRBD1
v_gene: TRBV9
abundance: NA
j_gene: TRBJ2-7
CDR3nt: TGTGCCAGCAGCGAAGGACAGGGGGGCCCCTACGAGCAGTACTTC
CDR3aa: CASSEGQGGPYEQYF

d_gene: NA
v_gene: TRBV12-3/TRBV12-4
abundance: many
j_gene: TRBJ1-3
CDR3nt: TGTGCCAGCAGTTTCGACAGTCTTTTCGGAAACACCATATATTTT
CDR3aa: CASSFDSLFGNTIYF

d_gene: TRBD2
v_gene: TRBV5-1
abundance: few
j_gene: TRBJ2-2
CDR3nt: TGCGCCAGCAGCTCCCGGACTAGCTCCGACACCGGGGAGCTGTTTTTT
CDR3aa: CASSSRTSSDTGELFF

d_gene: TRBD1
v_gene: TRBV5-1
abundance: many
j_gene: TRBJ1-2
CDR3nt: TGCGCCAGCAGATTGGACAGGAACTATGGCTACACCTTC
CDR3aa: CASRLDRNYGYTF

d_gene: TRBD1
v_gene: TRBV5-6
abundance: many
j_gene: TRBJ2-1
CDR3nt: TGTGCCAGCAGCTACCGGGACAGAGCCGAGCAGTTCTTC
CDR3aa: CASSYRDRAEQFF

d_gene: NA
v_gene: TRBV4-1
abundance: NA
j_gene: TRBJ2-2
CDR3nt: TGCGCCAGCAGCCGATATTCCAGCGCGGGGCCGAACACCGGGGAGCTGTTTTTT
CDR3aa: CASSRYSSAGPNTGELFF

d_gene: NA
v_gene: TRBV6-1
abundance: few
j_gene: TRBJ1-1
CDR3nt: TGTGCCAGCAGTGCTACAGACAAAGGAGGAGCTTTCTTT
CDR3aa: CASSATDKGGAFF

d_gene: NA
v_gene: TRBV11-2
abundance: many
j_gene: TRBJ2-1
CDR3nt: TGTGCCAGCACCGACAGGAGCTCCTACAATGAGCAGTTCTTC
CDR3aa: CASTDRSSYNEQFF

d_gene: NA
v_gene: TRBV5-1
abundance: many
j_gene: TRBJ1-3
CDR3nt: TGCGCCAGCAGCCACGGGCCCGGGGGGCTGGGAAACACCATATATTTT
CDR3aa: CASSHGPGGLGNTIYF

d_gene: NA
v_gene: TRBV7-2
abundance: many
j_gene: TRBJ2-3
CDR3nt: TGTGCCAGCAGCACGACAGGACTCACAGATACGCAGTATTTT
CDR3aa: CASSTTGLTDTQYF

d_gene: TRBD2
v_gene: TRBV2
abundance: many
j_gene: TRBJ2-3
CDR3nt: TGTGCCAGCAGTTTACTAGCGAGCGGCCCAGATACGCAGTATTTT
CDR3aa: CASSLLASGPDTQYF

d_gene: NA
v_gene: TRBV7-9
abundance: NA
j_gene: TRBJ2-7
CDR3nt: TGTGCCAGCAGCTTAGTTGAAAGGGGAGGCGAGCAGTACTTC
CDR3aa: CASSLVERGGEQYF

d_gene: NA
v_gene: TRBV5-1
abundance: many
j_gene: TRBJ1-1
CDR3nt: TGCGCCAGCAGCTCTGACGGCAGAGGGGAGGCCACTGAAGCTTTCTTT
CDR3aa: CASSSDGRGEATEAFF

d_gene: NA
v_gene: TRBV5-1
abundance: NA
j_gene: TRBJ1-1
CDR3nt: TGCGCCAGCAGCTTGATGGGCGTCCAAATGAACACTGAAGCTTTCTTT
CDR3aa: CASSLMGVQMNTEAFF

d_gene: TRBD2
v_gene: TRBV10-2
abundance: medium-sized
j_gene: TRBJ2-1
CDR3nt: TGCGCCAGCAGTGGAACCGGGACTAGTTCCCTCAATGAGCAGTTCTTC
CDR3aa: CASSGTGTSSLNEQFF

d_gene: TRBD2
v_gene: TRBV19
abundance: few
j_gene: TRBJ2-1
CDR3nt: TGTGCCAGTAGTATCCCCGGGACTAGGCTTGGCAATGAGCAGTTCTTC
CDR3aa: CASSIPGTRLGNEQFF

d_gene: TRBD1
v_gene: TRBV2
abundance: many
j_gene: TRBJ1-2
CDR3nt: TGTGCCACAAACACGGGACAGAACTATGGCTACACCTTC
CDR3aa: CATNTGQNYGYTF

d_gene: NA
v_gene: TRBV29-1
abundance: many
j_gene: TRBJ2-7
CDR3nt: TGCAGCGTCGGGACGTGGGAAGTATCCTACGAGCAGTACTTC
CDR3aa: CSVGTWEVSYEQYF

d_gene: TRBD1
v_gene: TRBV14
abundance: NA
j_gene: TRBJ2-1
CDR3nt: TGTGCCAGCAGCCAAGGTGCAGGGGGCCAGAGGAATGAGCAGTTCTTC
CDR3aa: CASSQGAGGQRNEQFF

d_gene: NA
v_gene: TRBV7-9
abundance: many
j_gene: TRBJ2-5
CDR3nt: TGTGCCAGCAGCCCCCACGGCGGGGGCGAGACGGCCCAGTACTTC
CDR3aa: CASSPHGGGETAQYF